Presented here are 22 T cell receptor beta chains from one specimen sequenced in a study of regulatory T cells in long-lasting Graves disease. Regarding time point: persistent/refractory GD, antithyroid drugs over 5 years with positive TRAb. From RNA extracted from PBMCs, the TCR library was made. Investigators prepared the TCR beta libraries by applying iRepertoire HTBI primers and Arm-PCR of CDR3 regions. A single record per CDR3 protein comes from TCRdb applying MiXCR to the multiplex PCR reads. The table includes hundreds of thousands of distinct CDR3 sequences, roughly 21% detected once. The specimen was peripheral blood mononuclear cells (PBMCs), collected when the disease was refractory, from a patient treated with antithyroid drugs. The receptors derive from a female donor with Graves disease.

This clonotype has ten or more counts. This chain joins TRBV7-2 and TRBJ1-3; D not certain. V gave up 6 bases and J gave up 0 bases, with 9 bases separating them. The CDR3 sequence is 14 residues long. Germline CDR1 SGHTA, CDR2 FQGNSA. The CDR3 spells CASSPGLSGNTIYF. CDR3 sequence (DNA): TGTGCCAGCAGTCCAGGACTCTCTGGAAACACCATATATTTT. Drawing the rest from reference TRBV7-2 and TRBJ1-3, the complete variable domain is GAGVSQSPSNKVTEKGKDVELRCDPISGHTALYWYRQSLGQGLEFLIYFQGNSAPDKSGLPSDRFSAERTGGSVSTLTIQRTQQEDSAVYLCASSPGLSGNTIYFGEGSWLTVV.

This clonotype was detected a few times. V usage is TRBV7-9 and J usage is TRBJ1-6; 10 bases are a match to TRBD1. The germline V gene encodes CDR1 SEHNR and CDR2 FQNEAQ (reference sequence). V shed 7 bases, J shed 10 bases, and the junction held 7 bases outside the gene matches. This CDR3 spans 14 amino acids. CDR3 sequence reads: CASTPGQGWSPLHF. CDR3 sequence (DNA): TGTGCCAGCACCCCGGGACAGGGGTGGTCACCCCTCCACTTT.

In this sample, this clonotype turned up a few times. The chain employs TRBV7-8 and TRBJ1-5, with 8 positions matching TRBD1. CDR3 length: 18 amino acids. V shed 5 bases and J 1 base; nucleotides not matched to a gene: 13. Germline lookup yields CDR1 SGHVS and CDR2 FQNEAQ. The CDR3 protein is CASSGRTLTGVSNQPQHF. In DNA form, the CDR3 reads TGTGCCAGCAGCGGACGAACCCTGACAGGGGTGAGCAATCAGCCCCAGCATTTT.

CDR3 sequence (DNA): TGCGCCAGCAGTTTGGGGACAGGGGTATTGGCCCTCCACTTT. As protein: CASSLGTGVLALHF. The V call is TRBV4-1, the J call TRBJ1-6; TRBD1 agrees at 10 bases. The CDR3 runs to 14 residues. V trimming: 6 bases; J trimming: 14 bases; junction bases outside the gene matches: 10. Germline V lookup: CDR1 MGHRA, CDR2 YSYEKL.

The chain joins TRBV5-5 to TRBJ1-2; 9 bases line up with TRBD1. V was clipped by 4 bases and J by 6 bases; unmatched bases: 4. The CDR3 consists of 13 residues. CDR1 and CDR2 (germline): SGHKS, YYEKEE (reference sequence). The CDR3 nucleotides read TGTGCCAGCAGCCGCGGGACAGGGCATGGCTACACCTTC. It is translated as CASSRGTGHGYTF.

The chain has TRBV19 and TRBJ1-2; a weak D match, TRBD1 (5 bases). Trimming stripped 6 bases from V and 4 bases from J, with 24 bases between. Germline loops: CDR1 LNHDA, CDR2 SQIVND (reference sequence). This CDR3 spans 17 amino acids. This CDR3 reads CASRKRGPASEIYGYTF. DNA for the CDR3: TGTGCCAGTAGGAAGAGGGGTCCCGCCAGCGAGATCTATGGCTACACCTTC.

This clonotype was observed a handful of times. The rearrangement links TRBV13 to TRBJ2-7, with 8 nucleotides matching TRBD2. Germline values: CDR1 PRHDT, CDR2 FYEKMQ (reference sequence). The CDR3 has 16 amino acids. Trimming removed 4 bases from V and 4 bases from J; junction bases left unmatched: 12. In DNA form, the CDR3 reads TGTGCCAGCAGCTCCTCCGGGGGGGGCGGGAGGTACGAGCAGTACTTC. Protein product: CASSSSGGGGRYEQYF.

This clonotype has ten or more counts. This CDR3 reads CASSPSGIQETQYF. DNA of the CDR3: TGTGCCAGCAGCCCTAGCGGGATCCAAGAGACCCAGTACTTC. The chain carries TRBV18 and TRBJ2-5; TRBD2 matches at 9 bases. The J segment lost 1 base and the V segment lost 8 bases, leaving 5 bases of the junction unmatched. Looked up from germline, CDR1 is KGHSH and CDR2 is LQKENI. The CDR3 spans 14 residues.

This clonotype was counted at least ten times. The chain recombines TRBV12-3 or TRBV12-4 with TRBJ1-5; 10 bases are shared with TRBD1. Losses at the gene ends were 3 bases for V and 7 bases for J; bases not matched to a gene: 9. This CDR3 comprises 16 residues. CDR3: CASSLGGTGDRQPQHF. The CDR3 DNA sequence: TGTGCCAGCAGTTTGGGGGGGACAGGGGACCGACAGCCCCAGCATTTT.

This clonotype has more than one count but fewer than ten. The chain uses TRBV5-1 and TRBJ2-7, with 8 bases aligning to TRBD2. This CDR3 has 16 amino acids. Germline V gene sequence: CDR1 SGHRS, CDR2 YFSETQ. V lost 2 bases and J lost 7; bases outside the gene matches: 14. In nucleotides, the CDR3 is TGCGCCAGCAGCTTCCGACAAGCGGGAGCGCTGAGGGAGCAGTACTTC. Residues: CASSFRQAGALREQYF.

Ten or more counts support this clonotype. The chain uses TRBV12-3 or TRBV12-4 and TRBJ2-4, with 9 bases identical to TRBD1. The CDR3 sequence is 20 residues long. The V segment lost 5 bases and the J segment 1 base; nucleotides outside the gene matches: 18. The CDR3 reads CASSTYFPLDRGSAKNIQYF. The CDR3 coding sequence is TGTGCCAGCAGTACTTATTTCCCTTTGGACAGGGGATCGGCCAAAAACATTCAGTACTTC.

The chain has TRBV9 and TRBJ2-7; 7 bases fit TRBD1. This CDR3 is 14 amino acids long. Germline-derived CDR1 and CDR2 are SGDLS and YYNGEE. The V segment lost 3 bases and the J segment 5 bases; nucleotides outside the gene matches: 8. The CDR3 coding sequence is TGTGCCAGCAGCGCCACAGGGGCCCTCCACGAGCAGTACTTC. Protein product: CASSATGALHEQYF.

The genes are TRBV5-1 and TRBJ1-1; perhaps TRBD1 as D (5 bases). The CDR3 is 16 residues long. Germline V gene data show CDR1 as SGHRS and CDR2 as YFSETQ. V lost 6 bases and J 4 bases, leaving 22 bases between the germline ends. CDR3 sequence reads: CASMLGGLRGTTEAFF. The CDR3 DNA is TGCGCCAGCATGCTGGGGGGGTTGCGTGGGACCACTGAAGCTTTCTTT.

This clonotype was seen repeatedly, ten times or more. The rearrangement joins TRBV20-1 to TRBJ1-4, with 8 nucleotides matching TRBD1. Germline V gives CDR1 DFQATT, CDR2 SNEGSKA (reference sequence). V shed 4 bases, J shed 7 bases, and the junction held 5 bases outside the gene matches. The CDR3 has 13 amino acids. CDR3 sequence reads: CSAIQGAGEKLFF. CDR3 DNA: TGCAGTGCTATCCAGGGGGCGGGTGAAAAACTGTTTTTT.

This clonotype was observed at least ten times. The rearrangement links TRBV12-3 or TRBV12-4 to TRBJ2-5; 10 bases map to TRBD1. The CDR3 extends over 16 amino acids. V was clipped by 7 bases and J by 3 bases; unmatched bases: 11. This CDR3 is CASNPYSGQGEETQYF. CDR3 bases: TGTGCCAGCAACCCTTATTCTGGACAGGGGGAAGAGACCCAGTACTTC.

This clonotype has only a few counts. J is TRBJ1-2 and V is TRBV13; possible D gene TRBD1, 6 bases. Looked up from germline, CDR1 is PRHDT and CDR2 is FYEKMQ (reference sequence). The CDR3 has 15 residues. The V gene lost 5 bases and the J gene lost 4 bases, with 17 bases spanning the gap. The CDR3 DNA reads as TGTGCCAGCAGCGACACTGGACAGTCCTCCTATGGCTACACCTTC. As protein: CASSDTGQSSYGYTF.

This clonotype was picked up many times. One junction end disagrees with the germline gene, perhaps due to a read error. The chain combines TRBV2 with TRBJ2-7, with D hard to call. Looked up from germline, CDR1 is SNHLY and CDR2 is FYNNEI. The CDR3 is 11 residues long. CDR3 region: CASSVMAGWHF. The CDR3 DNA is TGTGCCAGCAGTGTTATGGCAGGCTGGCACTTC.

The chain combines TRBV18 with TRBJ1-3; a possible D gene is TRBD1 (5 bases). The germline gives CDR1 KGHSH, CDR2 LQKENI. The CDR3 extends over 14 amino acids. V gave up 3 bases and J gave up 3 bases, with 9 bases separating them. As DNA, the CDR3 is TGTGCCAGCTCACCGGACACTGTTGGAAACACCATATATTTT. Protein sequence: CASSPDTVGNTIYF.

This clonotype showed up just a few times. CDR3 sequence (DNA): TGTGCCAGCTCACCATCTAGAAAGGAACCCCGAGGAGAGACCCAGTACTTC. Translated, it gives CASSPSRKEPRGETQYF. The rearrangement joins TRBV18 to TRBJ2-5; no firm D call. V lost 2 bases, J lost 4 bases, and 20 bases lay in between. Looked up from germline, CDR1 is KGHSH and CDR2 is LQKENI. There are 17 residues in the CDR3.

The rearrangement uses TRBV4-3 and TRBJ2-7; no firm D call. The CDR3 spans 15 residues. CDR1 is LGHNA and CDR2 is YSLEER in the germline V gene. Trimming left V 0 bases short and J 1 base short, with 10 bases between. The CDR3 loop reads CASSQDPWISYEQYF. Here the CDR3 DNA reads TGCGCCAGCAGCCAAGATCCCTGGATTTCCTACGAGCAGTACTTC.

V usage is TRBV5-8 and J usage is TRBJ1-6; D possibly corresponds to TRBD1 (5 bases). Germline V gene lookup returns CDR1 SGHTS and CDR2 YDEGEE. The CDR3 totals 13 residues. Trimming left V 4 bases short and J 15 bases short, with 17 bases between. The CDR3 is CASSAGRGLLLHF. CDR3 nucleotides: TGTGCCAGCAGCGCGGGACGGGGACTTCTCCTCCACTTT. The full variable domain, in which reference TRBV5-8 and TRBJ1-6 provide the parts outside the CDR3, is EAGVTQSPTHLIKTRGQQATLRCSPISGHTSVYWYQQALGLGLQFLLWYDEGEERNRGNFPPRFSGRQFPNYSSELNVNALELEDSALYLCASSAGRGLLLHFGNGTRLTVT.

This chain links TRBV6-2 or TRBV6-3 with TRBJ2-6, with D perhaps TRBD1 (6 bases). Germline-derived CDR1 and CDR2 are MNHEY and SVGEGT. The CDR3 sequence is 16 residues long. Trimming shortened V by 7 bases and J by 6 bases, and 19 bases separated the two germline ends. Here the CDR3 DNA reads TGTGCCAGCAAGGGGGTTTCCTTTAGTGAGGCCAACGTCCTGACTTTC. Translating it yields CASKGVSFSEANVLTF.